The TCR beta chain under discussion was sequenced for a study of blood T cell repertoires in COVID-19. Study in general: The United States, Italy and Spain were the sources of the acute and convalescent COVID-19 samples. PBMCs, B-cell-depleted T cells, or T cells provided the cDNA or gDNA that made up the material.

Authors' analysis steps: The assay estimated nucleated cells by amplifying reference gene primers. Only in-frame clones appear in the TCRdb table, and some are missing; sequencing was by immunoSEQ multiplex PCR. Clonal size and the V and J genes are those of that table, whereas D and trimming came from the DNA. This sample has 160,000 or so clones, with about 89% found just once. V dropped 0 bases and J dropped 4; count of bases not matched to a gene: 3. The CDR3 is made up of 14 amino acids. From germline, CDR1 is SGHNT and CDR2 YYREEE (reference sequence). Only a few counts were recorded for this clone.

Specimen: peripheral blood. The sequence derives from a man aged 60 to 69 with acute or convalescent COVID-19. The chain recombines TRBV5-4 with TRBJ2-7; the match to TRBD1 covers 8 bases. The CDR3 DNA sequence: TGTGCCAGCAGCTTGGCCGACAGGGGATACGAGCAGTACTTC. This gives the protein CASSLADRGYEQYF.